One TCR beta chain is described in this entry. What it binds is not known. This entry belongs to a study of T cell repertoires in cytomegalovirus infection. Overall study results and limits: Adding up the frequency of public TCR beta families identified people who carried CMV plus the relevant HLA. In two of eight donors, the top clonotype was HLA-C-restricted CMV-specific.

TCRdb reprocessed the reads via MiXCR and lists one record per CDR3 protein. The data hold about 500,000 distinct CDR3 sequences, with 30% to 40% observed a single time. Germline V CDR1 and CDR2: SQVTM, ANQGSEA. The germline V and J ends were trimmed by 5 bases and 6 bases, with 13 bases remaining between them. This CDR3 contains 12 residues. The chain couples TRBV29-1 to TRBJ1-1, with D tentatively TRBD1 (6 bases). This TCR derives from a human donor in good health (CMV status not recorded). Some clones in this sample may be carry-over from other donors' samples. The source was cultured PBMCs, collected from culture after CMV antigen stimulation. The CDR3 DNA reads TGCAGCGTTCAAGGAGGGACACCTGAAGCTTTCTTT. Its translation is CSVQGGTPEAFF.